The T cell receptor beta chain under discussion was sequenced for a study of T cells expressing NK-cell markers. For the study at large: Researchers got TCR beta repertoires out of sorted CD3+CD56+NKG2C+, CD3+CD56+NKG2C- and CD3+CD56-NKG2C+ T cells.

TCRdb re-called the 5' RACE reads, yielding one record per CDR3 amino acid sequence without DNA. This listing includes around 280,000 distinct CDR3 sequences. The germline V gene encodes CDR1 SEHNR and CDR2 FQNEAQ (reference sequence). This CDR3 spans 15 amino acids. The chain recombines TRBV7-9 with TRBJ2-4; TCRdb returns TRBD1, unconfirmable since there is no DNA. Material: blood T cells: a sorted CD56 or NKG2C T cell subset, CD4+ or CD8+ T cells, or bulk PBMC T cells (not recorded which). The receptor was isolated from a man aged 18 to 30 in good health. The CDR3 reads CASSPGQGRTNIQYF.